The sequence of this T cell receptor (beta chain) was determined in a study of T cell repertoires in cytomegalovirus infection. In the study overall: In public TCR beta signatures, there were indications of both CMV infection and matching HLA type. Study-wide results and caveats: It was HLA-C-restricted CMV-specific TCR beta clonotypes that dominated the response ex vivo.

This clonotype was recorded many times. Its target is unknown. CDR3 size: 16 residues. Per the germline V gene, CDR1 is MNHNY and CDR2 is SVGAGI (reference sequence). With V trimmed by 6 bases and J by 0 bases, 5 bases remained unmatched. TCRdb fed the reads into MiXCR, producing one record per CDR3 protein. The repertoire holds fewer than 550,000 distinct CDR3 sequences, with approximately 10% as singletons. Material for sequencing was PBMCs. The receptor comes from a human donor in good health (CMV status not recorded). Some clones in this sample may be carry-over from other donors' samples. This chain uses TRBV6-6 with TRBJ2-3; 11 bases align to TRBD2. The CDR3 loop reads CASRLTSGGSTDTQYF. Here the CDR3 DNA reads TGTGCCAGCAGACTCACTAGCGGGGGAAGCACAGATACGCAGTATTTT.